A single sample is the source of the 8 T cell receptor beta chains below, sequenced in a study of cytomegalovirus exposure and HLA in healthy donors. The PCR used 60 Vbeta and 13 Jbeta primers. The table came from immunoSEQ multiplex PCR; TCRdb's copy has only in-frame clones and leaves some out. Of under 250,000 clones in the sample, about 72% were seen once. Input material: PBMCs. The source is a male donor in good health and CMV-seronegative.

The chain combines TRBV7-9 with TRBJ2-7, with D possibly matching TRBD2 (5 bases). The V end was cut by 0 bases, the J end by 0 bases, with 6 bases between. The CDR3 is 14 amino acids. The V gene's germline CDR1 is SEHNR and CDR2 FQNEAQ (reference sequence). The CDR3 loop reads CASSLAAASYEQYF. For the CDR3, the DNA is TGTGCCAGCAGCTTAGCAGCGGCCTCCTACGAGCAGTACTTC.

This clone was recorded only once. The chain employs TRBV5-1 and TRBJ1-2; 9 bases line up with TRBD1. Germline trimming cut 0 bases from V and 8 bases from J; bases unmatched to any gene: 8. CDR3 length: 15 residues. The V gene's germline CDR1 is SGHRS and CDR2 YFSETQ. The CDR3 region has the DNA TGCGCCAGCAGCTTGGGACAGGAACAGGGGGCCGGCTACACCTTC. Translating it yields CASSLGQEQGAGYTF.

This clone showed up just once. The J gene is TRBJ2-7, the V gene TRBV28; unclear D gene. This CDR3 region has 16 residues. V was pared by 2 bases and J by 6 bases, with 20 bases between. The germline CDR1 and CDR2 sequences are MDHEN and SYDVKM. The CDR3 bases are TGTGCCAGCAGTTTAATACCCCTAGTAGGTTACTCCGAGCAGTACTTC. Its translation is CASSLIPLVGYSEQYF.

This rearrangement joins TRBV10-2 to TRBJ1-1; D may be TRBD1 (5 bases). The CDR3 is 15 amino acids. Germline V CDR1 and CDR2: WSHSY, SAAADI. The V end lost 0 bases, the J end lost 4 bases, and 12 bases lay between the germline ends. The CDR3 here is CASSESVQGATEAFF. The CDR3 nucleotides read TGCGCCAGCAGTGAGTCCGTTCAGGGTGCCACTGAAGCTTTCTTT.

The rearrangement links TRBV15 to TRBJ2-5, with a possible D match to TRBD2 (6 bases). This CDR3 has 14 amino acids. From germline, CDR1 is LNHNV and CDR2 YYDKDF (reference sequence). V lost 5 bases and J 5 bases, leaving 15 bases between the germline ends. The DNA of the CDR3 is TGTGCCACCAGCTCCGGGAGCGCGGGGGAGACCCAGTACTTC. This gives the protein CATSSGSAGETQYF. The full variable domain, in which reference TRBV15 and TRBJ2-5 provide the parts outside the CDR3, is DAMVIQNPRYQVTQFGKPVTLSCSQTLNHNVMYWYQQKSSQAPKLLFHYYDKDFNNEADTPDNFQSRRPNTSFCFLDIRSPGLGDTAMYLCATSSGSAGETQYFGPGTRLLVL.

The chain has TRBV6-1 and TRBJ2-7; a weak D match, TRBD2 (5 bases). This CDR3 contains 13 residues. Trimming took off 1 base at V and 5 bases at J, with 9 bases between the two ends. CDR1 and CDR2 (germline): MNHNS, SASEGT. The CDR3 nucleotides are TGTGCCAGCAGTGAAGGGCGGGTAGACGAGCAGTACTTC. It yields the protein CASSEGRVDEQYF.

Only one count was recorded for this clone. V usage is TRBV7-9 and J usage is TRBJ2-7, with a weak D call TRBD2 (6 bases). V was clipped by 4 bases and J by 4 bases, with 11 bases between them. Germline CDR1 reads SEHNR; CDR2 reads FQNEAQ (reference sequence). The CDR3 runs to 13 residues. The CDR3 region has the DNA TGTGCCAGCAGCTCGGGGGAAAGGTACGAGCAGTACTTC. It yields the protein CASSSGERYEQYF.

The rearrangement uses TRBV5-5 and TRBJ1-5; D perhaps matches TRBD1 (6 bases). Germline CDR1 is SGHKS and CDR2 is YYEKEE (reference sequence). Trimming left V 3 bases short and J 2 bases short, with 15 bases between. This CDR3 region has 16 residues. This chain's CDR3 is CASSSVGGGGNQPQHF. Written as DNA, the CDR3 is TGTGCCAGCAGCTCCGTAGGGGGTGGCGGCAATCAGCCCCAGCATTTT.